What follows are 7 T cell receptor beta chains derived from one specimen sequenced in a study of shared clonotypes between healthy human individuals. Method: immunoSEQ multiplex PCR; TCRdb's copy keeps in-frame clones and lacks some. The repertoire holds around 510,000 clones, with approximately 95% as singletons. Material: naive CD4+ T cells sorted from blood. Noted subset: CD45RA+ positively selected. These receptors originate from a young woman in good health.

The V gene is TRBV6-1, the J gene TRBJ2-7; D tentatively reads TRBD1 or TRBD2 (6 bases each). This CDR3 is 12 amino acids long. V was cut by 7 bases and J by 5 bases, with 12 bases left in between. From germline, CDR1 is MNHNS and CDR2 SASEGT. The CDR3 here is CASTWGADEQYF. The CDR3 DNA is TGTGCCAGCACCTGGGGGGCCGACGAGCAGTACTTC.

V and J are TRBV6-5 and TRBJ2-1; 10 positions agree with TRBD2. In germline, CDR1 is MNHEY, CDR2 SVGAGI. J lost 5 bases, V lost 2 bases, and 6 bases had no gene match. The CDR3 runs to 16 residues. The CDR3 loop is CASSYAGLARDNEQFF. The CDR3, as DNA: TGTGCCAGCAGTTACGCGGGACTAGCGCGCGACAATGAGCAGTTCTTC.

This clone was counted between two and nine times. This chain uses TRBV28 with TRBJ1-5; D possibly corresponds to TRBD1 (5 bases). This CDR3 region has 14 residues. The V gene's germline CDR1 is MDHEN and CDR2 SYDVKM. V gave up 4 bases and J gave up 6 bases, with 13 bases separating them. The CDR3 here is CASSYPTGPQPQHF. CDR3 nucleotide sequence: TGTGCCAGCAGTTACCCCACGGGGCCTCAGCCCCAGCATTTT. The full variable domain, completed using reference TRBV28 and TRBJ1-5, is DVKVTQSSRYLVKRTGEKVFLECVQDMDHENMFWYRQDPGLGLRLIYFSYDVKMKEKGDIPEGYSVSREKKERFSLILESASTNQTSMYLCASSYPTGPQPQHFGDGTRLSIL.

This chain connects TRBV19 to TRBJ2-1, with 13 bases that match TRBD2. CDR1 is LNHDA and CDR2 is SQIVND in the germline V gene (reference sequence). V dropped 10 bases and J dropped 3; count of bases not matched to a gene: 6. The CDR3 loop spans 15 amino acids. In nucleotides, the CDR3 is TGTGCCACGAAGGGACTAGCGGGATTCTACAATGAGCAGTTCTTC. Translating it yields CATKGLAGFYNEQFF. The full variable domain, completed using reference TRBV19 and TRBJ2-1, is DGGITQSPKYLFRKEGQNVTLSCEQNLNHDAMYWYRQDPGQGLRLIYYSQIVNDFQKGDIAEGYSVSREKKESFPLTVTSAQKNPTAFYLCATKGLAGFYNEQFFGPGTRLTVL.

This clone came up once. The chain recombines TRBV29-1 with TRBJ1-2, with unresolved D. Trimming pared 4 bases from V and 3 bases from J, leaving 9 bases between. The CDR3 is 12 residues long. CDR1 and CDR2 from the germline V gene are SQVTM and ANQGSEA. This chain's CDR3 is CSVATGHYGYTF. CDR3 nucleotide sequence: TGCAGCGTTGCAACTGGACACTATGGCTACACCTTC.

A remark on this clone: Other DNA sequences in the sample encode the same CDR3. This sequence joins TRBV6-5 and TRBJ2-1; D assignment may be TRBD1 or TRBD2 (6 bases each). The CDR3 totals 15 residues. V was shortened by 2 bases and J by 2 bases, with 10 bases between the two germline ends. Germline loops: CDR1 MNHEY, CDR2 SVGAGI. The CDR3 region is CASSYEGGAYNEQFF. The DNA of the CDR3 is TGTGCCAGCAGTTACGAGGGGGGCGCCTACAATGAGCAGTTCTTC.

The V gene is TRBV5-1, the J gene TRBJ2-1; 13 nucleotides line up with TRBD2. Losses at the gene ends were 4 bases for V and 9 bases for J; bases not matched to a gene: 7. The CDR3 spans 15 residues. Germline V gives CDR1 SGHRS, CDR2 YFSETQ. DNA of the CDR3: TGCGCCAGCAGCCCGGGACTAGCGGGGAGAATTGAGCAGTTCTTC. It yields the protein CASSPGLAGRIEQFF.